Listed here are 20 T cell receptor beta chains from one sample, sequenced in a study of a mutant IDH1 vaccine in newly diagnosed glioma. The table came from immunoSEQ multiplex PCR; TCRdb's copy has only in-frame clones and leaves some out. The repertoire holds about 67,000 clones, approximately 84% seen once, with about an eighth in the top ten. Time point here: week 23, last vaccination. Vaccinated patients received 300 ug of mutant IDH1 20-mer peptide per dose, with topical imiquimod. Their antigens remain unidentified. The source was PBMCs, collected from a glioma patient whose treatment included an IDH1 peptide vaccine. The receptors were sampled from a man between 18 and 35 years old with glioma.

This chain joins TRBV14 and TRBJ2-3; D call uncertain. The V gene lost 4 bases and the J gene lost 4 bases, with 15 bases spanning the gap. This CDR3 contains 15 residues. Germline V gene lookup returns CDR1 SGHDN and CDR2 FVKESK. The CDR3 DNA is TGTGCCAGCAGCCGGAGTGGCGCGCGCGCAGATACGCAGTATTTT. Residues: CASSRSGARADTQYF.

V is TRBV5-1 and J is TRBJ2-7, with D perhaps matching TRBD1 (6 bases). The CDR3 covers 13 residues. Per germline, CDR1 SGHRS and CDR2 YFSETQ. The V and J ends lost 1 base and 11 bases respectively, with 16 bases between them. Here the CDR3 reads CASSLPGTPDEYF. DNA for the CDR3: TGCGCCAGCAGCTTGCCCGGGACACCTGACGAGTACTTC.

V is TRBV6-9 and J is TRBJ1-3, with D possibly being TRBD1 (6 bases). The CDR3 has 13 amino acids. V lost 4 bases to trimming and J lost 9 bases, with 13 bases between them. Germline lookup yields CDR1 MNHGY and CDR2 SVAAGI. The CDR3 is CASSSPGVVTIYF. CDR3 nucleotide sequence: TGTGCCAGCAGTTCCCCAGGGGTGGTCACCATATATTTT.

The V gene is TRBV4-1, the J gene TRBJ2-1; tentatively, D is TRBD2 (6 bases). The CDR3 is 15 residues long. V was shortened by 1 base and J by 8 bases, with 15 bases between the two germline ends. Germline V CDR1 and CDR2: MGHRA, YSYEKL. CDR3 DNA: TGCGCCAGCAGCCAAGGACCCGAGGCTAGCGATGAGCAGTTCTTC. Its protein product is CASSQGPEASDEQFF.

The chain links TRBV15 to TRBJ2-7; D is unresolved. V gave up 0 bases and J gave up 6 bases, with 9 bases separating them. Germline V CDR1 and CDR2: LNHNV, YYDKDF (reference sequence). The CDR3 spans 13 residues. This CDR3 is CATSREVWGEQYF. CDR3 nucleotide sequence: TGTGCCACCAGCAGAGAGGTATGGGGCGAGCAGTACTTC.

This clone was detected only once. The rearrangement joins TRBV27 to TRBJ1-2; no firm D call. From germline, CDR1 is MNHEY and CDR2 SMNVEV (reference sequence). The CDR3 covers 14 residues. V shed 7 bases and J shed 4 bases, with 16 bases lying between them. CDR3 sequence: CASTSAGVGYGYTF. CDR3 sequence (DNA): TGTGCCAGCACCTCCGCGGGAGTCGGCTATGGCTACACCTTC.

The CDR3 DNA reads as TGTGCCAGCAGCTTGGGGACAGGGCACGATACGCAGTATTTT. As protein: CASSLGTGHDTQYF. V and J are TRBV7-2 and TRBJ2-3; 9 nucleotides match TRBD1. CDR1 and CDR2 from the germline V gene are SGHTA and FQGNSA. This CDR3 contains 14 residues. J gave up 6 bases and V 3 bases, and 4 bases lay outside the gene matches.

This clone came up once. V and J are TRBV4-3 and TRBJ1-4; 7 bases agree with TRBD1. This CDR3 contains 16 residues. Germline CDR1 and CDR2: LGHNA and YSLEER. J lost 4 bases, V lost 0 bases, and 5 bases had no gene match. The CDR3 DNA reads as TGCGCCAGCAGCCAAGATATGACAGGGAGTAATGAAAAACTGTTTTTT. It translates to CASSQDMTGSNEKLFF.

This clone has a handful of counts. The chain recombines TRBV7-8 with TRBJ1-5, with a tentative D call TRBD1 (6 bases). Trimming took 3 bases from V and 6 from J, leaving 12 bases between them. Germline CDR1 SGHVS, CDR2 FQNEAQ. This CDR3 is built from 14 residues. The CDR3 nucleotides are TGTGCCAGCAGCTTCGGGGGGGCCGGTCAGCCCCAGCATTTT. Protein product: CASSFGGAGQPQHF.

This chain joins TRBV19 and TRBJ1-1; 7 bases agree with TRBD1. In germline, CDR1 is LNHDA, CDR2 SQIVND (reference sequence). Trimming cost V 4 bases and J 4 bases; bases outside gene matches: 6. The CDR3 loop spans 14 amino acids. The CDR3 DNA reads TGTGCCAGTAGTAGAGACAGGGTGGGCACTGAAGCTTTCTTT. Encoded protein: CASSRDRVGTEAFF.

This clone was recorded once. The sample carries other DNA sequences with the same CDR3. The rearrangement joins TRBV27 to TRBJ1-3; TRBD1 is a possible D gene (5 bases). From germline, CDR1 is MNHEY and CDR2 SMNVEV (reference sequence). CDR3 length equals 14 residues. V was cut by 3 bases and J by 1 base, with 7 bases left in between. The CDR3 region is CASSFGASGNTIYF. For the CDR3, the DNA is TGTGCCAGCAGTTTTGGGGCTTCTGGAAACACCATATATTTT.

This chain uses TRBV19 with TRBJ2-3; TRBD1 aligns across 9 bases. The CDR3 consists of 16 residues. The ends lost 8 bases at V and 1 base at J; junction bases unmatched: 10. Germline V gene data show CDR1 as LNHDA and CDR2 as SQIVND (reference sequence). Here the CDR3 reads CASGRTGEGGTDTQYF. The DNA for the CDR3 is TGTGCCAGTGGGAGGACAGGGGAGGGAGGCACAGATACGCAGTATTTT.

This clone was observed a handful of times. The CDR3 DNA is TGTGCCAGCTCACCAACCGCGACAGGGTTCGATGGCTACACCTTC. This sequence encodes CASSPTATGFDGYTF. The chain joins TRBV18 to TRBJ1-2, with TRBD1 matching 7 bases. The CDR3 extends over 15 amino acids. V gave up 2 bases and J gave up 6 bases; unmatched junction bases: 9. Germline CDR1 is KGHSH and CDR2 is LQKENI. The full variable domain, with the rest looked up from reference TRBV18 and TRBJ1-2, is NAGVMQNPRHLVRRRGQEARLRCSPMKGHSHVYWYRQLPEEGLKFMVYLQKENIIDESGMPKERFSAEFPKEGPSILRIQQVVRGDSAAYFCASSPTATGFDGYTFGSGTRLTVV.

V usage is TRBV9 and J usage is TRBJ1-4, with D tentatively TRBD1 (6 bases). The V gene lost 3 bases and the J gene lost 3 bases, with 15 bases spanning the gap. The V gene's germline CDR1 is SGDLS and CDR2 YYNGEE. The CDR3 totals 16 residues. DNA for the CDR3: TGTGCCAGCAGCGCGGCAGGGGCCGCGGCTAATGAAAAACTGTTTTTT. Protein product: CASSAAGAAANEKLFF.

This clone appeared once. The chain links TRBV5-6 to TRBJ2-1; 7 bases match TRBD1. Per the germline V gene, CDR1 is SGHDT and CDR2 is YYEEEE. This CDR3 contains 15 residues. V shed 4 bases and J 0 bases; nucleotides not matched to a gene: 4. In DNA form, the CDR3 reads TGTGCCAGCAGCCCGACAGGGCGCTCCTACAATGAGCAGTTCTTC. It translates to CASSPTGRSYNEQFF.

V and J are TRBV27 and TRBJ2-7; D unresolved. Looked up from germline, CDR1 is MNHEY and CDR2 is SMNVEV (reference sequence). Trimming removed 2 bases at V and 2 bases at J, with 7 bases between. The CDR3 consists of 13 residues. DNA of the CDR3: TGTGCCAGCAGTTTAGCCGGTACCTACGAGCAGTACTTC. This sequence encodes CASSLAGTYEQYF.

This clone was seen a single time. V usage is TRBV7-6 and J usage is TRBJ1-5; the D is unclear. This CDR3 is 12 amino acids long. In germline, CDR1 is SGHVS, CDR2 FNYEAQ. Trimming removed 3 bases at V and 4 bases at J, with 4 bases between. The CDR3 protein is CASSLGNQPQHF. The DNA for the CDR3 is TGTGCCAGCAGCTTGGGAAATCAGCCCCAGCATTTT. Full variable domain (missing parts from reference TRBV7-6 and TRBJ1-5): GAGVSQSPRYKVTKRGQDVALRCDPISGHVSLYWYRQALGQGPEFLTYFNYEAQQDKSGLPNDRFSAERPEGSISTLTIQRTEQRDSAMYRCASSLGNQPQHFGDGTRLSIL.

This clone was observed once. This rearrangement joins TRBV13 to TRBJ1-4, with D unresolved. The CDR3 contains 15 residues. The V and J ends lost 0 bases and 2 bases respectively, with 7 bases between them. Germline lookup yields CDR1 PRHDT and CDR2 FYEKMQ (reference sequence). The DNA of the CDR3 is TGTGCCAGCAGCTTAGGAGCACGCACTAATGAAAAACTGTTTTTT. It yields the protein CASSLGARTNEKLFF.

CDR3 DNA: TGTGCTAGTGGTTTGGGAGGACGGTCACAAGAGACCCAGTACTTC. It translates to CASGLGGRSQETQYF. The chain is built from TRBV12-5 and TRBJ2-5; no firm D call. CDR1 and CDR2 from the germline V gene are LGHNT and FRNRAP. The CDR3 is made up of 15 amino acids. Trimming stripped 1 base from V and 2 bases from J, with 11 bases between.

The V and J genes are TRBV5-5 and TRBJ1-2; 7 bases agree with TRBD1. Germline loops: CDR1 SGHKS, CDR2 YYEKEE (reference sequence). Trimming at V came to 4 bases and at J to 8 bases, leaving 8 bases not matched to a gene. This CDR3 contains 13 residues. The CDR3 coding sequence is TGTGCCAGCAGCGACAGGGCAATTGGGGGCTACACCTTC. This codes for CASSDRAIGGYTF.